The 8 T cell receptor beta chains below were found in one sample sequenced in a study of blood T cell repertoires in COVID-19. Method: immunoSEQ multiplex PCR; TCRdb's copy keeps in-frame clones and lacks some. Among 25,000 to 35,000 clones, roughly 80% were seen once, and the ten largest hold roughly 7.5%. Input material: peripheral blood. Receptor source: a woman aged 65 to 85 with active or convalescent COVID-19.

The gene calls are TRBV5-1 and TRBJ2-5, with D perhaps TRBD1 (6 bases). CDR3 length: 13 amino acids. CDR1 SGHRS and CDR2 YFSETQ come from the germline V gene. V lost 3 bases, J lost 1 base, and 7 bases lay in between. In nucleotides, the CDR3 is TGCGCCAGCAGCTGGACAGCCCAAGAGACCCAGTACTTC. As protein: CASSWTAQETQYF. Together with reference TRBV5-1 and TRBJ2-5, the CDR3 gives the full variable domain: KAGVTQTPRYLIKTRGQQVTLSCSPISGHRSVSWYQQTPGQGLQFLFEYFSETQRNKGNFPGRFSGRQFSNSRSEMNVSTLELGDSALYLCASSWTAQETQYFGPGTRLLVL.

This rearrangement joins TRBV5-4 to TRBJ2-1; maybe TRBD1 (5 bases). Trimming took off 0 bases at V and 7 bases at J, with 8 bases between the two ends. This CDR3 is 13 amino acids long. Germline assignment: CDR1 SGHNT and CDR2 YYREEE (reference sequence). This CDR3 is CASSLGPGNEQFF. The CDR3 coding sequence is TGTGCCAGCAGCTTGGGCCCAGGGAATGAGCAGTTCTTC.

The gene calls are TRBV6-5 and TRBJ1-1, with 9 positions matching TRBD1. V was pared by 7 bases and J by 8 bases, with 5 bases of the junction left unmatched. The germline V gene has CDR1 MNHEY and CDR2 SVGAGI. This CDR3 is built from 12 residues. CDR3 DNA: TGTGCCAGCATCGGGACAGGGACCGAAGCTTTCTTT. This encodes CASIGTGTEAFF.

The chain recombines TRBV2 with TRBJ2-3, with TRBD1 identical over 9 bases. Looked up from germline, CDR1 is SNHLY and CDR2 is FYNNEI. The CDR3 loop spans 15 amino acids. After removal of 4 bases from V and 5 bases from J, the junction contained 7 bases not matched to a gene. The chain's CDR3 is CASSGDRGWEDTQYF. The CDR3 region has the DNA TGTGCCAGCAGTGGTGACAGGGGGTGGGAAGATACGCAGTATTTT.

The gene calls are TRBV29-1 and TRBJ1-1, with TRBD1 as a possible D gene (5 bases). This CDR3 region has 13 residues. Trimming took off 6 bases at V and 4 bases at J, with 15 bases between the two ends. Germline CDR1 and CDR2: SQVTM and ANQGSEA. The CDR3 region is CSVTGARGTEAFF. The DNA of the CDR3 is TGCAGCGTCACGGGAGCAAGGGGCACTGAAGCTTTCTTT.

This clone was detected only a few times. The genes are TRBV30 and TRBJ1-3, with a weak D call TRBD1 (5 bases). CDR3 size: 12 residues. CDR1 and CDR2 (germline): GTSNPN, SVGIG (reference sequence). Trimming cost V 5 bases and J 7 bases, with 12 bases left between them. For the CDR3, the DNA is TGTGCCTGGGACCCAGGGAGGAACACCATATATTTT. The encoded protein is CAWDPGRNTIYF.

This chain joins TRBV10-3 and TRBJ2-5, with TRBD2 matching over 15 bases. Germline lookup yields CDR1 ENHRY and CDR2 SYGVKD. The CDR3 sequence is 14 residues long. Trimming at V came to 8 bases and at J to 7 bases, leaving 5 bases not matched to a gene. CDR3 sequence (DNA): TGTGCCATCGGACTAGCGGGAGGGGGCGGGACCCAGTACTTC. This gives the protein CAIGLAGGGGTQYF.

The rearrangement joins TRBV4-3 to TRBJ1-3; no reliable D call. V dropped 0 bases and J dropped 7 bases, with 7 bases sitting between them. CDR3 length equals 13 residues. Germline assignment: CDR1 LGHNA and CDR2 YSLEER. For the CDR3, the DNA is TGCGCCAGCAGCCAAGACCCCAGGAACACCATATATTTT. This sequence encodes CASSQDPRNTIYF.